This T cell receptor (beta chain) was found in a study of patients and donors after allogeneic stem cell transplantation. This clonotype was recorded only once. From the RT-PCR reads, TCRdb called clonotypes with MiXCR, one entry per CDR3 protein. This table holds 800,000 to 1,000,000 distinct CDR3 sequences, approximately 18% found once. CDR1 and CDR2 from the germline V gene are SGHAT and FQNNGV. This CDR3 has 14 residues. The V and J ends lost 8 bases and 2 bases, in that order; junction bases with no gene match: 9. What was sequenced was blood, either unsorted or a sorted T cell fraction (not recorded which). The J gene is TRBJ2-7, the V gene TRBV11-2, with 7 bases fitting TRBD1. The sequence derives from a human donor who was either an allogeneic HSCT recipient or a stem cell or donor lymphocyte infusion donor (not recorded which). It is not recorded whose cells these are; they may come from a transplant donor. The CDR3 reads CASSPGTDAYEQYF. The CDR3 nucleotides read TGTGCCAGCTCCCCAGGGACAGATGCCTACGAGCAGTACTTC.